This paragraph covers one T cell receptor (beta chain) sequence. Its target is not known. The data are from a study of T cell repertoires in aging, cancer and after chemotherapy. TCR beta rearrangements were amplified from peripheral blood genomic DNA. Rearranged V-D-J TRB sequences were amplified with a mixed TRB-A/B primer pool. TCRdb recomputed calls from the multiplex PCR reads with MiXCR, one row per CDR3 protein. In the table there are approximately 6,100 distinct CDR3 sequences, around 41% of which are singletons. General study points: Across the chemotherapy interval, each cancer cohort showed higher median generation probability, suggesting thymic rebound.

This CDR3 comprises 14 residues. J was trimmed by 8 bases and V by 3 bases; bases with no gene match: 1. The V and J genes are TRBV12-3 or TRBV12-4 and TRBJ2-2; 12 bases align to TRBD2. The TCR originated in a human donor in good health. Sequencing was performed on blood. CDR3 residues: CASSFLAGGGELFF. The CDR3 DNA reads as TGTGCCAGCAGTTTTCTAGCGGGGGGGGGGGAGCTGTTTTTT.